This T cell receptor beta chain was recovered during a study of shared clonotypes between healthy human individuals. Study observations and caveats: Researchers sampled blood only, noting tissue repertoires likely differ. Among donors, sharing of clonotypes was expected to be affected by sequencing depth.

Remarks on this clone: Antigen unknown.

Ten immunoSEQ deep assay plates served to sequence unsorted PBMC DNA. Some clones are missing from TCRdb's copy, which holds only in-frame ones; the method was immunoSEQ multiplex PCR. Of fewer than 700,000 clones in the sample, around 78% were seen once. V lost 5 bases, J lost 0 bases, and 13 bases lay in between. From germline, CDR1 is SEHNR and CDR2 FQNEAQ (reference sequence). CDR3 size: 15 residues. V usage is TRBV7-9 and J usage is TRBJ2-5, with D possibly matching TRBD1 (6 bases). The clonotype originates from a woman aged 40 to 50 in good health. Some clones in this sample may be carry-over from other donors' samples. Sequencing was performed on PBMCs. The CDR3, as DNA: TGTGCCAGCAGCCGTTCGAGGGGGAACCAAGAGACCCAGTACTTC. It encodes CASSRSRGNQETQYF.